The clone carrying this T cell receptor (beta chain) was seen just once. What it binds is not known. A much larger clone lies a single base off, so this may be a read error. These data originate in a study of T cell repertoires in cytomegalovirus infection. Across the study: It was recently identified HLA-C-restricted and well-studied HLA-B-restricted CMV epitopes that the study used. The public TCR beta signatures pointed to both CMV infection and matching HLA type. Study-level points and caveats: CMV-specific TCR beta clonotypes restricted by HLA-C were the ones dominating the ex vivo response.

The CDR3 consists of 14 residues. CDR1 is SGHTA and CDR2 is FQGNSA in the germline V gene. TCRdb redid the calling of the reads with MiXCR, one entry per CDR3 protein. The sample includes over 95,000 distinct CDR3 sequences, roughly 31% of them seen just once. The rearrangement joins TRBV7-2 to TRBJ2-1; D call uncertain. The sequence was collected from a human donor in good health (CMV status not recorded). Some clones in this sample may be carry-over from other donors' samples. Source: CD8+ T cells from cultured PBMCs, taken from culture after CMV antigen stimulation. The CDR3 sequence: CASRLEAGSNEQFF. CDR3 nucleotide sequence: TGTGCCAGCAGATTAGAGGCAGGTAGCAATGAGCAGTTCTTC.